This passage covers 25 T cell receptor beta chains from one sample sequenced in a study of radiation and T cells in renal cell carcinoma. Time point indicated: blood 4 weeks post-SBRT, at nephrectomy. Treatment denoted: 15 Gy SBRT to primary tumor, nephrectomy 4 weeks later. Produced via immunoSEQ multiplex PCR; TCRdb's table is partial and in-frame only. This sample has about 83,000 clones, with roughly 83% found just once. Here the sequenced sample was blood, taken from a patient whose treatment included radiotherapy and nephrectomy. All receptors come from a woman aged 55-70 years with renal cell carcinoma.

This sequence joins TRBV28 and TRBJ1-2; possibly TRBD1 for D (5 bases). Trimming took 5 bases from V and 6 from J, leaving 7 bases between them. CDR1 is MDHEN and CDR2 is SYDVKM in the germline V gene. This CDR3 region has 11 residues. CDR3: CASSARDGYTF. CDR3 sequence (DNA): TGTGCCAGCAGTGCCAGGGATGGCTACACCTTC.

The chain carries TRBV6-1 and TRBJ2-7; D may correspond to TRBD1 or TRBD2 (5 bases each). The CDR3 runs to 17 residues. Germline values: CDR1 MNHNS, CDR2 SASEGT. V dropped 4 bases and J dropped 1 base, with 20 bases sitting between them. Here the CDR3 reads CASSVPFGTVESYEQYF. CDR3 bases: TGTGCCAGCAGTGTTCCTTTCGGGACGGTGGAATCCTACGAGCAGTACTTC.

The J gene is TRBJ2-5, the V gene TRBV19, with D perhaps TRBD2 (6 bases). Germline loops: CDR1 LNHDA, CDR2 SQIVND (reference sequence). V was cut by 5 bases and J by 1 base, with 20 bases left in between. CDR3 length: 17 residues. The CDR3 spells CASSLGYGGSFQETQYF. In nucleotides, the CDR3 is TGTGCCAGTAGTCTAGGGTATGGAGGGTCGTTCCAAGAGACCCAGTACTTC.

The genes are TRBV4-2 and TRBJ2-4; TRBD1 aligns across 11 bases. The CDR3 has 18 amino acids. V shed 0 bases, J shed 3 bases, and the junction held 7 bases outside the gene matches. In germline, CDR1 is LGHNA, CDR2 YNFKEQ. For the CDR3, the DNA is TGTGCCAGCAGCCAAGACGGGACAGGGGGTCGTGGCAAAAACATTCAGTACTTC. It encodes CASSQDGTGGRGKNIQYF.

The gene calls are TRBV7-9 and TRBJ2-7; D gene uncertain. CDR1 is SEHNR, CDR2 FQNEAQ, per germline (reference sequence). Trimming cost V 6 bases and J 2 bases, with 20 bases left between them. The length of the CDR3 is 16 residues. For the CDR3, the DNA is TGTGCCAGCAGTCCCCGTGAAGCTCCCTCCCCCTACGAGCAGTACTTC. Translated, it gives CASSPREAPSPYEQYF. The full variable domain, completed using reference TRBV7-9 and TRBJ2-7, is DTGVSQNPRHKITKRGQNVTFRCDPISEHNRLYWYRQTLGQGPEFLTYFQNEAQLEKSRLLSDRFSAERPKGSFSTLEIQRTEQGDSAMYLCASSPREAPSPYEQYFGPGTRLTVT.

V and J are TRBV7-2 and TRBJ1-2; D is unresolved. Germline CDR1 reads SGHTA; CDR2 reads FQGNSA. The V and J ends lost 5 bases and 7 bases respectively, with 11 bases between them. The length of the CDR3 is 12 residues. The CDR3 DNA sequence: TGTGCCAGCAGCCAAGACATTAGTGGCTACACCTTC. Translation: CASSQDISGYTF.

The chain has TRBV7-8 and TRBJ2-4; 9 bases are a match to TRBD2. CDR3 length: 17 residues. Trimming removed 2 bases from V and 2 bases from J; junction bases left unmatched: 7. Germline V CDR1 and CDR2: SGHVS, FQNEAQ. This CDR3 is CASSLQFAGGPKNIQYF. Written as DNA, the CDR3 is TGTGCCAGCAGCTTACAATTTGCGGGAGGGCCCAAAAACATTCAGTACTTC.

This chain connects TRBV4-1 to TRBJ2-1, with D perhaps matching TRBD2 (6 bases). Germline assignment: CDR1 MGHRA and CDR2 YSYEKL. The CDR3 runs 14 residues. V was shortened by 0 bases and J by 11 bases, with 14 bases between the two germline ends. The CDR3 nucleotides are TGCGCCAGCAGCCAAGATGACCGGGGGACTCAGCAGTTCTTC. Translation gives CASSQDDRGTQQFF.

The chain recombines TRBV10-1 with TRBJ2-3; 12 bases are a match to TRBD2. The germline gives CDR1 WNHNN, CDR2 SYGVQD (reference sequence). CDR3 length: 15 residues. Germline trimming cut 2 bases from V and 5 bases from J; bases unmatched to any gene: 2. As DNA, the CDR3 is TGCGCCAGCAGTGAGGAGGGACTAGCGGGAGATACGCAGTATTTT. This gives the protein CASSEEGLAGDTQYF.

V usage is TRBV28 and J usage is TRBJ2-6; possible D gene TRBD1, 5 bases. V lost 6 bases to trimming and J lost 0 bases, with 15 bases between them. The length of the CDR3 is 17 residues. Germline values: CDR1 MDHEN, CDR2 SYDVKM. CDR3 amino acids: CASRGLQEISGANVLTF. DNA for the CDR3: TGTGCCAGCAGGGGCCTACAGGAGATCTCTGGGGCCAACGTCCTGACTTTC.

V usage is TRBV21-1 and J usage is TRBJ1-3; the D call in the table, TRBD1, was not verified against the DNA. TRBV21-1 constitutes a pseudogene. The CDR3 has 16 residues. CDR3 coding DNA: TGTGCCAGCAGCAAATATGCAGGGGGCCGTGGAAACACCATATATTTT. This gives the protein CASSKYAGGRGNTIYF.

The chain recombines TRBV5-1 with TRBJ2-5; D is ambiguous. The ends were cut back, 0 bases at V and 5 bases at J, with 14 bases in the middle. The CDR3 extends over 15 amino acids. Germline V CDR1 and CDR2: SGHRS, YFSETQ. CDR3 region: CASSLESQPRETQYF. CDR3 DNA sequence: TGCGCCAGCAGCTTGGAATCACAGCCAAGGGAGACCCAGTACTTC.

This chain's CDR3 is CASSLPAAPAYNEQFF. As DNA, the CDR3 is TGTGCCAGCAGCTTACCGGCGGCACCGGCATACAATGAGCAGTTCTTC. The chain employs TRBV7-9 and TRBJ2-1; no clear D. The V and J ends lost 2 bases and 4 bases respectively, with 15 bases between them. CDR1 and CDR2 from the germline V gene are SEHNR and FQNEAQ (reference sequence). This CDR3 has 16 amino acids. The full variable domain, in which reference TRBV7-9 and TRBJ2-1 provide the parts outside the CDR3, is DTGVSQNPRHKITKRGQNVTFRCDPISEHNRLYWYRQTLGQGPEFLTYFQNEAQLEKSRLLSDRFSAERPKGSFSTLEIQRTEQGDSAMYLCASSLPAAPAYNEQFFGPGTRLTVL.

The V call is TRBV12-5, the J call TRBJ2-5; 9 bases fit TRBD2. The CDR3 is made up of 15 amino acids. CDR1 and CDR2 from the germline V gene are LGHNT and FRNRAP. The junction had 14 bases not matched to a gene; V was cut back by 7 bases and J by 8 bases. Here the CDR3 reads CASAPQGGGAETQYF. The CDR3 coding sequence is TGTGCTAGTGCCCCCCAGGGCGGGGGGGCTGAAACCCAGTACTTC.

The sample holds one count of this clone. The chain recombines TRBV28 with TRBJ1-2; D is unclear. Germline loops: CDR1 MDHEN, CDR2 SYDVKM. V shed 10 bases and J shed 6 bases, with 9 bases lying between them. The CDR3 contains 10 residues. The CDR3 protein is CATDFNGYTF. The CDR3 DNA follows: TGTGCCACGGACTTCAATGGCTACACCTTC.

The CDR3 sequence: CASSRLAGGSYEQYF. DNA for the CDR3: TGCGCCAGCAGCCGATTAGCGGGAGGTTCCTACGAGCAGTACTTC. J is TRBJ2-7 and V is TRBV4-3, with TRBD2 matching over 10 bases. Trimming cost V 4 bases and J 1 base; bases outside gene matches: 4. Germline V gives CDR1 LGHNA, CDR2 YSLEER. The CDR3 contains 15 residues.

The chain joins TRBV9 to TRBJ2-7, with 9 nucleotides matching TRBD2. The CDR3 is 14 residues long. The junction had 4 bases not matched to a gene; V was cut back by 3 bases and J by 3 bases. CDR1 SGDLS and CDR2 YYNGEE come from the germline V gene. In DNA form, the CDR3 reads TGTGCCAGCAGCGCCGGGACTAGCCACTACGAGCAGTACTTC. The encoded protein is CASSAGTSHYEQYF.

The CDR3: CASSTTGITATNEKLFF. The DNA of the CDR3 is TGTGCCAGTAGCACGACAGGGATAACCGCAACTAATGAAAAACTGTTTTTT. The genes are TRBV19 and TRBJ1-4, with 7 nucleotides matching TRBD1. J was trimmed by 0 bases and V by 6 bases; bases with no gene match: 10. The CDR3 runs 17 residues. In germline, CDR1 is LNHDA, CDR2 SQIVND (reference sequence).

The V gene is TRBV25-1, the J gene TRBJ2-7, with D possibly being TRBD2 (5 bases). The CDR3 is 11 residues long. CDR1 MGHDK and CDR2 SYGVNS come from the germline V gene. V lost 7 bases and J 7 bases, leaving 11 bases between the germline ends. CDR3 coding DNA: TGTGCCAGCACATACCGAGGGGAGCAGTACTTC. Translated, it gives CASTYRGEQYF.

Written as DNA, the CDR3 is TGTGCCAGCAGACCGGGGGGCGGGACAGATACGCAGTATTTT. This codes for CASRPGGGTDTQYF. The chain combines TRBV7-9 with TRBJ2-3, with D possibly TRBD2 on 7 matching bases. CDR3 length: 14 residues. V was pared by 6 bases and J by 3 bases, with 13 bases between. Germline loops: CDR1 SEHNR, CDR2 FQNEAQ (reference sequence).

CDR3 amino acids: CASSLSQGTGELFF. The CDR3 DNA sequence: TGTGCCAGCAGCTTGTCGCAGGGGACCGGGGAGCTGTTTTTT. This sequence joins TRBV11-3 and TRBJ2-2, with D tentatively TRBD1 (6 bases). Trimming shortened V by 3 bases and J by 5 bases, and 10 bases separated the two germline ends. CDR1 and CDR2 from the germline V gene are SGHNT and YENEEA. CDR3 size: 14 residues. The entire variable domain, with the rest obtained from reference TRBV11-3 and TRBJ2-2, is as follows: EAGVVQSPRYKIIEKKQPVAFWCNPISGHNTLYWYLQNLGQGPELLIRYENEEAVDDSQLPKDRFSAERLKGVDSTLKIQPAELGDSAVYLCASSLSQGTGELFFGEGSRLTVL.

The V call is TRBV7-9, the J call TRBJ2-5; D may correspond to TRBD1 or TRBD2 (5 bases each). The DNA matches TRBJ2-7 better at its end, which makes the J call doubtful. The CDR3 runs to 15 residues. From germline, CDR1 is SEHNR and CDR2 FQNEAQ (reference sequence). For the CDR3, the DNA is TGTGCCAGCAGCTTAAGTGGGGGTAGCTCCTACGAGCAGTACTTC. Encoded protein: CASSLSGGSSYEQYF.

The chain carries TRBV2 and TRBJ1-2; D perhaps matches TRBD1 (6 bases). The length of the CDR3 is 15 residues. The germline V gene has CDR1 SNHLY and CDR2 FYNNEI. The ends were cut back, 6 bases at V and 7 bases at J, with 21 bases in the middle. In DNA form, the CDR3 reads TGTGCCAGCAGGATCTACTACAGGGACCCTATTGGCTACACCTTC. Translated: CASRIYYRDPIGYTF.

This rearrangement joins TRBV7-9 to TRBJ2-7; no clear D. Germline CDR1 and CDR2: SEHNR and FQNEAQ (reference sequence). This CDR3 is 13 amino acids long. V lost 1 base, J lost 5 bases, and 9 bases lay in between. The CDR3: CASSLVSGDEQYF. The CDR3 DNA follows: TGTGCCAGCAGCTTAGTATCTGGGGACGAGCAGTACTTC.

CDR3 sequence (DNA): TGTGCCAGCGGGGAGGACAGGGGTATCGAAAAACTGTTTTTT. This codes for CASGEDRGIEKLFF. The chain uses TRBV2 and TRBJ1-4, with 9 bases identical to TRBD1. From germline, CDR1 is SNHLY and CDR2 FYNNEI. The CDR3 extends over 14 amino acids. V shed 8 bases and J 8 bases; nucleotides not matched to a gene: 9.